This is a list of T cell receptor beta chains from one sample in a study of Ad26.COV2.S vaccination and SARS-CoV-2 variants. Method: immunoSEQ multiplex PCR; TCRdb's copy keeps in-frame clones and lacks some. The sample records hundreds of thousands of clones, 85% to 90% being singletons. The sample here was peripheral blood, taken in a trial of Ad26.COV2.S vaccine versus placebo. Every receptor here comes from a person between 18 and 65 years old who received the Ad26.COV2.S COVID-19 vaccine or a placebo. Each CDR3 is given without its conserved first and last residue.

V | length | CDR3
TRBV25-1 | 11 | ASREQVRNEQF
TRBV4-1 | 13 | ASSQDLAGVRVAF
TRBV7-9 | 13 | ASSLATERDQPQH
TRBV11-2 | 12 | ASRLGGVGTEAF
TRBV14 | 13 | ASSQYTGRNTEAF
TRBV5-1 | 12 | ASSRGTGDTEAF
TRBV20-1 | 8 | SAQGQVAF
TRBV10-3 | 12 | AISELGNIYEQY
TRBV30 | 10 | AWSVRGDTQY
TRBV11-2 | 13 | ASSLMTGGDEKLF